This T cell receptor beta chain was found in a study of shared clonotypes between healthy human individuals. The CDR3 is 14 amino acids. Trimming cost V 5 bases and J 8 bases; bases outside gene matches: 9. CDR1 and CDR2 from the germline V gene are LGHNA and YNFKEQ. The method was immunoSEQ multiplex PCR; TCRdb's version includes in-frame clones alone and lacks a portion of them. The repertoire has 2 million or so clones, 85% to 95% of them found once; the top ten carry roughly 0.13%. The chain joins TRBV4-2 to TRBJ2-1, with 7 positions matching TRBD1. This clonotype originated in a man aged 18 to 29 in good health. The sequenced sample consisted of naive CD4+ T cells sorted from blood. Subset meaning: CD45RA+ positively selected. The CDR3 DNA is TGTGCCAGCAGCGCCGGGACAGCCTCCGATGAGCAGTTCTTC. This translates into CASSAGTASDEQFF.